These 21 T cell receptor beta chains originate from one sample sequenced in a study of CD8+ T cells in alopecia areata. Treatment here: oral pan-JAK inhibitor, 5-10 mg twice daily. The sequencing template was cDNA reverse transcribed from extracted RNA. TCRdb keeps only in-frame clones here, not all; method: immunoSEQ multiplex PCR. This table has 250,000 to 350,000 clones, 60% appearing once. This material consisted of CD4+ T cells sorted from blood, taken around week 53, from a patient treated with tofacitinib. The origin of the receptors is a human donor with alopecia areata.

V gene TRBV27 combines with J gene TRBJ2-5, with D perhaps matching TRBD1 (5 bases). V was clipped by 6 bases and J by 13 bases, with 21 bases between them. The V gene's germline CDR1 is MNHEY and CDR2 SMNVEV (reference sequence). The CDR3 loop spans 13 amino acids. The CDR3 loop reads CASRIAQRGPLYF. DNA for the CDR3: TGTGCCAGCAGGATAGCCCAAAGGGGCCCGTTGTACTTC.

This chain uses TRBV18 with TRBJ1-5; D remains ambiguous. Germline CDR1 KGHSH, CDR2 LQKENI. V dropped 1 base and J dropped 2 bases, with 12 bases sitting between them. The CDR3 covers 16 residues. CDR3 sequence (DNA): TGTGCCAGCTCACCACGGCCCACGGAGGGCAATCAGCCCCAGCATTTT. Protein: CASSPRPTEGNQPQHF.

The chain uses TRBV25-1 and TRBJ2-7; D might be TRBD2 (6 bases). This CDR3 has 15 amino acids. In germline, CDR1 is MGHDK, CDR2 SYGVNS. Trimming removed 7 bases at V and 6 bases at J, with 22 bases between. The CDR3: CASTVFSRGIAEQYF. As DNA, the CDR3 is TGTGCCAGCACCGTGTTTTCGCGGGGAATTGCCGAGCAGTACTTC.

The rearrangement joins TRBV9 to TRBJ1-6; D uncertain. Between the trimmed V and J ends, which lost 7 bases and 9 bases, there was a span of 11 bases. In germline, CDR1 is SGDLS, CDR2 YYNGEE. This CDR3 is 12 amino acids long. In nucleotides, the CDR3 is TGTGCCAGCTCGGGCCCCCTTTCACCCCTCCACTTT. Translated: CASSGPLSPLHF.

A single count supports this clone. The chain links TRBV6-6 to TRBJ1-2, with D possibly being TRBD1 (5 bases). CDR3 length: 15 amino acids. V was cut by 6 bases and J by 2 bases, with 16 bases left in between. Germline CDR1 MNHNY, CDR2 SVGAGI (reference sequence). The CDR3 spells CASSFGMTENYGYTF. CDR3 nucleotide sequence: TGTGCCAGCAGCTTTGGAATGACAGAAAACTATGGCTACACCTTC.

This clone has only one observation. The junction shows a germline mismatch at one end, possibly a read error. This sequence joins TRBV2 and TRBJ2-3, with D tentatively TRBD1 (6 bases). CDR3 length: 15 amino acids. Germline V lookup: CDR1 SNHLY, CDR2 FYNNEI. As DNA, the CDR3 is TGTGCCAGCAGGGAAGGGACATATAGCACAGATACGCAGTATTTT. Translated: CASREGTYSTDTQYF.

The chain links TRBV18 to TRBJ2-1, with D unclear. Germline values: CDR1 KGHSH, CDR2 LQKENI. The V end lost 1 base, the J end lost 1 base, and 8 bases lay between the germline ends. There are 15 residues in the CDR3. CDR3: CASSPRAVSYNEQFF. The CDR3, as DNA: TGTGCCAGCTCACCACGGGCAGTTTCCTACAATGAGCAGTTCTTC.

The J gene is TRBJ2-1, the V gene TRBV27, with 7 bases lining up with TRBD1. Germline V CDR1 and CDR2: MNHEY, SMNVEV (reference sequence). This CDR3 spans 14 amino acids. V lost 7 bases, J lost 2 bases, and 5 bases stayed unmatched. DNA of the CDR3: TGTGCCAGCAACGACAGGGACCCCTACAATGAGCAGTTCTTC. This translates into CASNDRDPYNEQFF.

CDR3 region: CSVVGITSSYEQYF. CDR3 DNA: TGCAGCGTTGTTGGCATCACAAGCTCCTACGAGCAGTACTTC. The V and J genes are TRBV29-1 and TRBJ2-7; D is undetermined. This CDR3 comprises 14 residues. Germline CDR1 is SQVTM and CDR2 is ANQGSEA. The ends were cut back, 4 bases at V and 0 bases at J, with 13 bases in the middle.

This clone was counted a few times. The sample has other DNA sequences that encode this CDR3 too. The chain employs TRBV30 and TRBJ2-5, with D unclear. Germline CDR1 GTSNPN, CDR2 SVGIG (reference sequence). Trimming cost V 4 bases and J 3 bases, with 6 bases left between them. The CDR3 runs to 11 residues. In DNA form, the CDR3 reads TGTGCCTGGACAGGAAAAGAGACCCAGTACTTC. Residues: CAWTGKETQYF.

The rearrangement links TRBV7-2 to TRBJ1-6; D is ambiguous. V was shortened by 8 bases and J by 8 bases, with 13 bases between the two germline ends. Germline-derived CDR1 and CDR2 are SGHTA and FQGNSA. CDR3 length equals 13 residues. Written as DNA, the CDR3 is TGTGCCAGCGCAACGGAACCGTATTCACCCCTCCACTTT. Amino acids: CASATEPYSPLHF.

The gene calls are TRBV10-3 and TRBJ2-2; 8 bases match TRBD1. The CDR3 has 16 residues. Germline CDR1 is ENHRY and CDR2 is SYGVKD. Germline trimming cut 0 bases from V and 1 base from J; bases unmatched to any gene: 1. This CDR3 reads CAISESTGVNTGELFF. CDR3 DNA sequence: TGTGCCATCAGTGAGTCGACAGGGGTGAACACCGGGGAGCTGTTTTTT.

The J gene is TRBJ2-5, the V gene TRBV10-2; D is unresolved. Germline V gene data show CDR1 as WSHSY and CDR2 as SAAADI. Trimming took 5 bases from V and 5 from J, leaving 6 bases between them. The CDR3 loop spans 11 amino acids. This CDR3 reads CASSRVETQYF. The CDR3 DNA sequence: TGCGCCAGCAGTCGGGTGGAGACCCAGTACTTC.

The chain combines TRBV25-1 with TRBJ1-2; D is possibly TRBD1 (6 bases). Germline V lookup: CDR1 MGHDK, CDR2 SYGVNS. V was shortened by 4 bases and J by 0 bases, with 12 bases between the two germline ends. CDR3 length equals 15 residues. CDR3 protein: CASSVTGQSNYGYTF. CDR3 sequence (DNA): TGTGCCAGCAGTGTCACGGGACAATCTAACTATGGCTACACCTTC.

The rearrangement uses TRBV30 and TRBJ2-2; the match to TRBD1 covers 12 bases. Germline CDR1 is GTSNPN and CDR2 is SVGIG (reference sequence). The V segment lost 5 bases and the J segment 6 bases; nucleotides outside the gene matches: 4. The CDR3 length is 14 residues. The CDR3 loop is CAWHRDRGPGELFF. CDR3 bases: TGTGCCTGGCACCGGGACAGGGGGCCCGGGGAGCTGTTTTTT.

This sequence joins TRBV7-2 and TRBJ2-7, with D perhaps matching TRBD1 (5 bases). This CDR3 spans 15 amino acids. V dropped 1 base and J dropped 3 bases, with 13 bases sitting between them. From germline, CDR1 is SGHTA and CDR2 FQGNSA. CDR3 in DNA: TGTGCCAGCAGCTTAGGAGGCAATCAGGGCTACGAGCAGTACTTC. Its protein product is CASSLGGNQGYEQYF.

The rearrangement joins TRBV15 to TRBJ1-2; no clear D gene. Looked up from germline, CDR1 is LNHNV and CDR2 is YYDKDF (reference sequence). CDR3 size: 13 residues. Trimming took off 3 bases at V and 8 bases at J, with 13 bases between the two ends. The CDR3 DNA reads TGTGCCACCAGCAGCCGACGGCAAATGGGCTACACCTTC. Residues: CATSSRRQMGYTF.

This clone was counted many times. The chain recombines TRBV11-1 with TRBJ2-4; D possibly uses TRBD1 or TRBD2 (5 bases each). The CDR3 runs to 14 residues. Germline V lookup: CDR1 SGHAT, CDR2 FQDESV (reference sequence). Trimming removed 5 bases at V and 8 bases at J, with 16 bases between. CDR3 region: CASSPRRGDDIQYF. CDR3 nucleotide sequence: TGTGCCAGCAGCCCGCGAAGGGGAGACGACATTCAGTACTTC.

This clone came up a few times. V is TRBV29-1 and J is TRBJ1-2; D is unresolved. V was trimmed by 5 bases and J by 0 bases, leaving 13 bases between them. The CDR3 totals 14 residues. The V gene's germline CDR1 is SQVTM and CDR2 ANQGSEA. CDR3 in DNA: TGCAGCGTTCCCGAGGCCTCAGCTAACTATGGCTACACCTTC. The encoded protein is CSVPEASANYGYTF.

The chain links TRBV15 to TRBJ1-1, with D perhaps matching TRBD1 (6 bases). Germline assignment: CDR1 LNHNV and CDR2 YYDKDF (reference sequence). This CDR3 has 12 residues. Trimming took 0 bases from V and 14 from J, leaving 13 bases between them. In nucleotides, the CDR3 is TGTGCCACCAGCAGAGATAGGCAGGGGAGGTTCTTT. Encoded protein: CATSRDRQGRFF.

Concerning this clone: The junction departs from the called germline gene at one end, perhaps through a read error. The V call is TRBV4-1, the J call TRBJ2-3, with 10 bases lining up with TRBD2. Germline V gene sequence: CDR1 MGHRA, CDR2 YSYEKL. The CDR3 has 13 amino acids. Here the CDR3 reads CASSQDLLAGLYF. The CDR3 DNA reads TGTGCCAGCAGCCAAGATCTACTAGCGGGGCTATATTTT.